This is a list of T cell receptor beta chains from one sample in a study of cytomegalovirus exposure and HLA in healthy donors. Assay used: immunoSEQ multiplex PCR; TCRdb lists only in-frame clones, some missing. The table shows some 130,000 clones, with 65% to 85% occurring only once. The material sequenced was PBMCs. All receptors come from a woman between 18 and 30 years old in good health and CMV-seronegative. The CDR3 runs from the conserved cysteine through the conserved F or W. A D gene is named only where the DNA matches it firmly. Clone size is given for some rows only: seen once, a few or many times, or a class if the clone is expanded.

d_gene	abundance	v_gene	j_gene	CDR3nt	CDR3aa
TRBD1	.	TRBV7-9	TRBJ1-1	TGTGCCAGCAGACAGGGACAGGGTAGTACTGAAGCTTTCTTT	CASRQGQGSTEAFF
.	.	TRBV4-1	TRBJ2-2	TGCGCCAGCAGCCAAGGGCAGGGGCCGTGGCCCGGGGAGCTGTTTTTT	CASSQGQGPWPGELFF
.	.	TRBV10-3	TRBJ2-3	TGTGCCATCAGTGAGTCCGCGGACACAGATACGCAGTATTTT	CAISESADTDTQYF
.	.	TRBV7-9	TRBJ1-5	TGTGCCAGCAGCTTAGTCGGCCAGGGAAATCAGCCCCAGCATTTT	CASSLVGQGNQPQHF
.	.	TRBV11-3	TRBJ2-2	TGTGCCAGCAGCCAAGACTCCCACACCGGGGAGCTGTTTTTT	CASSQDSHTGELFF
.	few	TRBV11-2	TRBJ1-2	TGTGCCAGCACTCCGGGACTCTTCTATGGCTACACCTTC	CASTPGLFYGYTF
.	.	TRBV4-1	TRBJ1-1	TGCGCCAGCAGCCCAGCGGGGGGAGCGGGAACTGAAGCTTTCTTT	CASSPAGGAGTEAFF
.	.	TRBV30	TRBJ1-1	TGTGCCTGGAGACGGCAGGAGAACACTGAAGCTTTCTTT	CAWRRQENTEAFF
.	.	TRBV5-1	TRBJ1-2	TGCGCCAGCAGCTTTGACAGCCCTAACTATGGCTACACCTTC	CASSFDSPNYGYTF
TRBD1	.	TRBV7-9	TRBJ2-7	TGTGCCAGCAGCGATCGGGGAGACAGGGTTTTACACGAGCAGTACTTC	CASSDRGDRVLHEQYF
TRBD1	.	TRBV6-1	TRBJ1-5	TGTGCCAGCAGTGGAAGTGAGACAGGGCAGCCCCAGCATTTT	CASSGSETGQPQHF
TRBD2	few	TRBV2	TRBJ2-7	TGTGCCAGCAGTGTAGGACTAGCGGGAGGGGGTTACGAGCAGTACTTC	CASSVGLAGGGYEQYF
.	.	TRBV6-6	TRBJ1-2	TGTGCCAGCAGTTACAATGCAGGGAGGGCGCGCTACACCTTC	CASSYNAGRARYTF
.	.	TRBV2	TRBJ2-5	TGTGCCAGCAAAGGCCTTAGCGGACAAGAGACCCAGTACTTC	CASKGLSGQETQYF